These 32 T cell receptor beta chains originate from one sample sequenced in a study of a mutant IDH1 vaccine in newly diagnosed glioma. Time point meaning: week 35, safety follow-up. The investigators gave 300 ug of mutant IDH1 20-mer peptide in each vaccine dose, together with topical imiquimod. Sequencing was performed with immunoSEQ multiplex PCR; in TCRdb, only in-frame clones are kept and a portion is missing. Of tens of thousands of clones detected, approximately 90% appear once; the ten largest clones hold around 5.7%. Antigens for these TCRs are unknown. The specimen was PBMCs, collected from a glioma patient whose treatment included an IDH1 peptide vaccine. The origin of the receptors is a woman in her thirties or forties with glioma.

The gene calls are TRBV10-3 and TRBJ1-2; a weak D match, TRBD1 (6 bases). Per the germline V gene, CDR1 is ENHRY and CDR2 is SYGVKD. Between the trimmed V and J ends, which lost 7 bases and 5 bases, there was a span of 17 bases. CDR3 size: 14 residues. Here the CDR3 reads CAIKSGDGGYGYTF. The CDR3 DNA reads TGTGCCATCAAGTCAGGGGACGGGGGATATGGCTACACCTTC.

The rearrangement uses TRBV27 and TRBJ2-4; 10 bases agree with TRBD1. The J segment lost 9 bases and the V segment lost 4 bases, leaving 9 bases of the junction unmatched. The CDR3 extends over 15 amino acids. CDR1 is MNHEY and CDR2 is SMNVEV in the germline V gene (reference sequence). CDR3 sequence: CASSSFGTGEGIQYF. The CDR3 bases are TGTGCCAGCAGTTCATTCGGGACAGGGGAGGGCATTCAGTACTTC.

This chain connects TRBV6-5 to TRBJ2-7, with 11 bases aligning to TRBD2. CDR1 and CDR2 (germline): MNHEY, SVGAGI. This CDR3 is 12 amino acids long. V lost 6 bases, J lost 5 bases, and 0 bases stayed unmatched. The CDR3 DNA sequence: TGTGCCAGCAGGACTAGCGGGAACGAGCAGTACTTC. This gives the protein CASRTSGNEQYF.

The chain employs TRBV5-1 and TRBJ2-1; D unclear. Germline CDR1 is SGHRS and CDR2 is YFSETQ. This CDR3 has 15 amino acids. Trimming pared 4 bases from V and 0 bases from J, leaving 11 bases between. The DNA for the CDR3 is TGCGCCAGCAGCCCAGGCCCAAGCTCCTACAATGAGCAGTTCTTC. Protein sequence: CASSPGPSSYNEQFF.

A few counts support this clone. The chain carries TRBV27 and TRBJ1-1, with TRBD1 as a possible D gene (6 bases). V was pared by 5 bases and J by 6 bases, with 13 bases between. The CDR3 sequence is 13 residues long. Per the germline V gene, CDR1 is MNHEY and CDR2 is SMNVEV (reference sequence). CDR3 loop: CASSATGFAEAFF. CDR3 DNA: TGTGCCAGCAGTGCTACAGGGTTCGCTGAAGCTTTCTTT.

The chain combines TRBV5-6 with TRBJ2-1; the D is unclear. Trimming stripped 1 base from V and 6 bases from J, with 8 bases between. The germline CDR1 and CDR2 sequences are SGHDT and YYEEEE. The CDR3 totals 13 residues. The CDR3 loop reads CASSLPESNEQFF. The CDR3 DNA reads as TGTGCCAGCAGCTTGCCAGAAAGCAATGAGCAGTTCTTC.

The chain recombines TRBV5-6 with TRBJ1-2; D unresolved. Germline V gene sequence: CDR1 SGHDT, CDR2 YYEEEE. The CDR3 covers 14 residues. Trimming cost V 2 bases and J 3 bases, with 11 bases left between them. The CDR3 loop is CASSFGSSHYGYTF. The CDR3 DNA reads TGTGCCAGCAGCTTCGGTAGCAGCCACTATGGCTACACCTTC. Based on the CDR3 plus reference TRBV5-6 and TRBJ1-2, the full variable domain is DAGVTQSPTHLIKTRGQQVTLRCSPKSGHDTVSWYQQALGQGPQFIFQYYEEEERQRGNFPDRFSGHQFPNYSSELNVNALLLGDSALYLCASSFGSSHYGYTFGSGTRLTVV.

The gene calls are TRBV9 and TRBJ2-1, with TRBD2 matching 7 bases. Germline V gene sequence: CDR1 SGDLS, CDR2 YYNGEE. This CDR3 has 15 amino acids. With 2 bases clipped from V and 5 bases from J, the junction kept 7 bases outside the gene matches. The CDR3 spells CASSVIGGSNNEQFF. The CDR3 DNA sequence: TGTGCCAGCAGCGTGATCGGGGGGTCGAACAATGAGCAGTTCTTC.

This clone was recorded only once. The CDR3 nucleotides are TGCGCCAGTTCTCAAGGACAGGGGCTAGAAAAACTGTTTTTT. It specifies CASSQGQGLEKLFF. The J gene is TRBJ1-4, the V gene TRBV5-1, with 9 bases lining up with TRBD1. CDR1 and CDR2 from the germline V gene are SGHRS and YFSETQ. V lost 8 bases to trimming and J lost 8 bases; unmatched junction nucleotides: 10. The CDR3 totals 14 residues.

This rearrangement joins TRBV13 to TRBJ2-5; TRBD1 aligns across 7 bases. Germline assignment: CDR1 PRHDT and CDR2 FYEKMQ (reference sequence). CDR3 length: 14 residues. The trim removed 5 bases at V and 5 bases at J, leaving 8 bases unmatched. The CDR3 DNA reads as TGTGCCAGCAGCCTCGGGACAGAACAGGAGACCCAGTACTTC. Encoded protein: CASSLGTEQETQYF.

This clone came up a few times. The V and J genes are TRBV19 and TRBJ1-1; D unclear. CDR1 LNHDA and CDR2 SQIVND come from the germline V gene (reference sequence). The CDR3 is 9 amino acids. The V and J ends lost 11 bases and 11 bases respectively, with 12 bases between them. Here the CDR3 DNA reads TGTGCCTTAACTGTTGGGGCTTTCTTT. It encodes CALTVGAFF.

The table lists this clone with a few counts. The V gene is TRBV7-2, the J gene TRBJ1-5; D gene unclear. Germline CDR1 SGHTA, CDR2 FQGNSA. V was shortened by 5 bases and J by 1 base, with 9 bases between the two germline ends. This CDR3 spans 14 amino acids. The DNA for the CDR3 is TGTGCCAGCAGCACTCAGAGGAGCAATCAGCCCCAGCATTTT. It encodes CASSTQRSNQPQHF.

CDR3 protein: CASSIRDRGSHQPQHF. CDR3 bases: TGTGCCAGTAGTATTAGGGACAGGGGGTCCCATCAGCCCCAGCATTTT. The chain is built from TRBV19 and TRBJ1-5; TRBD1 matches 11 bases. J was trimmed by 5 bases and V by 3 bases; bases with no gene match: 6. The length of the CDR3 is 16 residues. CDR1 LNHDA and CDR2 SQIVND come from the germline V gene (reference sequence).

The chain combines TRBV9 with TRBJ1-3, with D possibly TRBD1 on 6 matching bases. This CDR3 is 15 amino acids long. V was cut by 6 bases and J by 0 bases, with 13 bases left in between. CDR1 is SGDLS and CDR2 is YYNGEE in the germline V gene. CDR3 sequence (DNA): TGTGCCAGCACCAGACAGGCGGACTCTGGAAACACCATATATTTT. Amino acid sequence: CASTRQADSGNTIYF.

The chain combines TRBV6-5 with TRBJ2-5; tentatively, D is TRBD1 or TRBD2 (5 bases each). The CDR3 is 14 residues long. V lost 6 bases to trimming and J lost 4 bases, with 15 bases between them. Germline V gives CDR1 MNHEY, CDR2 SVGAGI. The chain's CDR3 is CASRGELRGETQYF. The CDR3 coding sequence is TGTGCCAGCAGGGGGGAGCTCAGAGGAGAGACCCAGTACTTC.

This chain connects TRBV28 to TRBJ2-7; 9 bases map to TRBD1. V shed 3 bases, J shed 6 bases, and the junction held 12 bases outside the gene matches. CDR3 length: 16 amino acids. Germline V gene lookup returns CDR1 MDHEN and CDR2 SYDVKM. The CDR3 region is CASSFIIDRGICEQYF. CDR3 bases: TGTGCCAGCAGTTTCATAATCGACAGGGGGATTTGCGAGCAGTACTTC.

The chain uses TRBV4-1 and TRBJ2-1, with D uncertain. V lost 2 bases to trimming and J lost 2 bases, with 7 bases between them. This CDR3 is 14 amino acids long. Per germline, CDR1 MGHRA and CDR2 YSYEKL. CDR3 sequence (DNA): TGCGCCAGCAGCCAACTACTCACCTACAATGAGCAGTTCTTC. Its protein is CASSQLLTYNEQFF.

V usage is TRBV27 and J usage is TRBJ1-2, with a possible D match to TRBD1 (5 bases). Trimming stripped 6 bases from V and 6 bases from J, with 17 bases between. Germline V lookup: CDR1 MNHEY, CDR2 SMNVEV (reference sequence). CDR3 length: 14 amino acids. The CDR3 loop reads CASSPTRGWDGYTF. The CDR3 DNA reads TGTGCCAGCAGCCCGACACGGGGGTGGGATGGCTACACCTTC.

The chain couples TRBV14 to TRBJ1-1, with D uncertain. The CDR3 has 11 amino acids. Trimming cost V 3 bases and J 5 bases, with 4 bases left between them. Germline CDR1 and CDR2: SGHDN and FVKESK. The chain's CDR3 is CASSHPTEAFF. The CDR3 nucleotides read TGTGCCAGCAGCCACCCAACTGAAGCTTTCTTT.

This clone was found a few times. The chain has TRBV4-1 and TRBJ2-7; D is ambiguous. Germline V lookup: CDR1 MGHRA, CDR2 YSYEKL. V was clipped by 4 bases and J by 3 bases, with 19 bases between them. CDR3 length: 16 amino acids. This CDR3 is CASSPGGNEAFYEQYF. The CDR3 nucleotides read TGCGCCAGCAGCCCGGGCGGAAATGAGGCCTTCTACGAGCAGTACTTC.

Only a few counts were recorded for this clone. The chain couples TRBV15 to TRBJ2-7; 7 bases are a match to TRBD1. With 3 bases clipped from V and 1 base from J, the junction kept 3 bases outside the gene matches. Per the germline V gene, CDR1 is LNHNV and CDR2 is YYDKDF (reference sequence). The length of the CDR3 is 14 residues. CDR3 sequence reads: CATSSEGQSYEQYF. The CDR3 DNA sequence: TGTGCCACCAGCAGTGAGGGACAGTCCTACGAGCAGTACTTC.

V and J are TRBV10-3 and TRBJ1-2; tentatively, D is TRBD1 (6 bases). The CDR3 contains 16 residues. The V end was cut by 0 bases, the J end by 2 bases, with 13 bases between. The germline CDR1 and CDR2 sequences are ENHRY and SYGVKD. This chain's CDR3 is CAISESGAGTNYGYTF. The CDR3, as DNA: TGTGCCATCAGTGAGTCGGGGGCGGGTACCAACTATGGCTACACCTTC.

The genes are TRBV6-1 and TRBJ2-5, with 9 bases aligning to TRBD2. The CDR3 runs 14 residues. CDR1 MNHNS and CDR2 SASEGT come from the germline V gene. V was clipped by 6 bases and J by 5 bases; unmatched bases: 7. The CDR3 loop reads CASRVAGVMETQYF. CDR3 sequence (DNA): TGTGCCAGCAGAGTAGCGGGAGTGATGGAGACCCAGTACTTC.

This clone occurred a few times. As DNA, the CDR3 is TGTGCCAGCAGCGCTGTGCGGGGGGGAACTGAAGCTTTCTTT. Its translation is CASSAVRGGTEAFF. This chain joins TRBV9 and TRBJ1-1; tentative D call: TRBD1 (5 bases). The V and J ends lost 3 bases and 5 bases respectively, with 14 bases between them. Germline V gives CDR1 SGDLS, CDR2 YYNGEE. This CDR3 is built from 14 residues. The variable domain in full, completed from reference TRBV9 and TRBJ1-1, reads DSGVTQTPKHLITATGQRVTLRCSPRSGDLSVYWYQQSLDQGLQFLIQYYNGEERAKGNILERFSAQQFPDLHSELNLSSLELGDSALYFCASSAVRGGTEAFFGQGTRLTVV.

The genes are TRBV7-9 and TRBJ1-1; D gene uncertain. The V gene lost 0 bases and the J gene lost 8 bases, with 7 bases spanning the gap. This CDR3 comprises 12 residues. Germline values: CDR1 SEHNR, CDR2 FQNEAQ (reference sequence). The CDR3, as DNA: TGTGCCAGCAGCTTAGCTACCCCAGAAGCTTTCTTT. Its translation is CASSLATPEAFF.

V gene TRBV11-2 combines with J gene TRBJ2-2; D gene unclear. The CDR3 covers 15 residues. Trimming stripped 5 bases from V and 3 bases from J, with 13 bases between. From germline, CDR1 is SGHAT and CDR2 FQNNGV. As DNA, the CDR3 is TGTGCCAGCAGCCGTACCAGAGGACACACCGGGGAGCTGTTTTTT. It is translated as CASSRTRGHTGELFF.

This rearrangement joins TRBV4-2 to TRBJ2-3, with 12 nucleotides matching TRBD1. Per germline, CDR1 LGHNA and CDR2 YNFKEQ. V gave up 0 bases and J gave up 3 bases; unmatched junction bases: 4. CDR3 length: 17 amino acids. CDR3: CASSQDGTGGGTDTQYF. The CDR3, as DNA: TGTGCCAGCAGCCAAGATGGGACAGGGGGCGGGACAGATACGCAGTATTTT.

DNA for the CDR3: TGTGCCAGCAGCCAAGATCTACCCGGGAGGGGTCAAGAGACCCAGTACTTC. Protein sequence: CASSQDLPGRGQETQYF. The chain uses TRBV4-2 and TRBJ2-5; 8 bases align to TRBD2. Germline V lookup: CDR1 LGHNA, CDR2 YNFKEQ. Unmatched junction bases numbered 8, after V lost 0 bases and J lost 2 bases. The CDR3 covers 17 residues.

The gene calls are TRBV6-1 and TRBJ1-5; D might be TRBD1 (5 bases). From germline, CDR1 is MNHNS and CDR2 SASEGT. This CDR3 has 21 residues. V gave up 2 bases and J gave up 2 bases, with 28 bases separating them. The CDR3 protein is CASSERAPGTYPTGGNQPQHF. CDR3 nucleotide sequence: TGTGCCAGCAGTGAACGGGCTCCCGGGACGTACCCTACGGGTGGCAATCAGCCCCAGCATTTT.

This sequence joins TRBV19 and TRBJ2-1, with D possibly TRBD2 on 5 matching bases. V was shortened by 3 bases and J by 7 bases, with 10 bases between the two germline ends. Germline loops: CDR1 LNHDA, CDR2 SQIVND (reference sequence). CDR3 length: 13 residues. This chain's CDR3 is CASSIASGNEQFF. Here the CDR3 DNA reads TGTGCCAGTAGTATCGCCAGCGGAAATGAGCAGTTCTTC.

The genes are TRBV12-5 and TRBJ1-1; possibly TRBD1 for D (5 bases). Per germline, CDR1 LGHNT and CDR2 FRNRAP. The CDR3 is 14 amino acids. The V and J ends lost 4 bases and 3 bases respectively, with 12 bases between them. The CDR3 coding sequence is TGTGCTAGTGGTTCGGACACGCCCTACACTGAAGCTTTCTTT. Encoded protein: CASGSDTPYTEAFF.

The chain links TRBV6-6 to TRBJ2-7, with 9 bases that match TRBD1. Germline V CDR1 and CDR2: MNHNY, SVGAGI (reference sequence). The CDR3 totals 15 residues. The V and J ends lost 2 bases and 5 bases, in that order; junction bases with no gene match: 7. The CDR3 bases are TGTGCCAGCAGTTACACGGGACAGGGATGGCACGAGCAGTACTTC. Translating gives CASSYTGQGWHEQYF.